Below, one TCR beta chain is given with its context. This entry comes from a study of lymphopenia after photon versus proton radiotherapy. TCRdb's table, derived via immunoSEQ multiplex PCR, lists solely in-frame clones and lacks some. The sample has around 66,000 clones, 75% to 90% seen once. The germline V and J ends were trimmed by 6 bases and 7 bases, with 18 bases remaining between them. The germline V gene has CDR1 MGHDK and CDR2 SYGVNS. CDR3 length: 15 amino acids. The gene calls are TRBV25-1 and TRBJ1-4; D is unclear. Specimen: peripheral blood, collected from a patient treated with photon-based radiotherapy. This receptor was taken from a man aged 40-49 years with gastric cancer. The CDR3 bases are TGTGCCAGCAGCATAGGTTCACTGGCGGGTGAAAAACTGTTTTTT. Protein: CASSIGSLAGEKLFF.